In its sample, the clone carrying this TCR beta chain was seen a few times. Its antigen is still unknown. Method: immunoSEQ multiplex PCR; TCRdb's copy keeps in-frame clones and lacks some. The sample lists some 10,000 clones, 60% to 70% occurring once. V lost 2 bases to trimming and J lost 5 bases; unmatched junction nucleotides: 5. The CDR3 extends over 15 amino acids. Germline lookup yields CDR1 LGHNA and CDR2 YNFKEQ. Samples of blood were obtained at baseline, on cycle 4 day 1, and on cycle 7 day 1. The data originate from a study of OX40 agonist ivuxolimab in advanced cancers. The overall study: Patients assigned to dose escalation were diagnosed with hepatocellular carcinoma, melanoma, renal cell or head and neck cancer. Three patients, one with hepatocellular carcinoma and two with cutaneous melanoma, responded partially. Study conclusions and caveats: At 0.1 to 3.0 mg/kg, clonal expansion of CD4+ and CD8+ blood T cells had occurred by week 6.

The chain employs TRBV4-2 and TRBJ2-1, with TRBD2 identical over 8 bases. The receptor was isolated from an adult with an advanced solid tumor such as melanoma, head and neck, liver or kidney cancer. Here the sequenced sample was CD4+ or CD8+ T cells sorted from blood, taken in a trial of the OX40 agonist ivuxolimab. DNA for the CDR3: TGTGCCAGCAGCCAACAACCGGGAGGGAACAATGAGCAGTTCTTC. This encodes CASSQQPGGNNEQFF.